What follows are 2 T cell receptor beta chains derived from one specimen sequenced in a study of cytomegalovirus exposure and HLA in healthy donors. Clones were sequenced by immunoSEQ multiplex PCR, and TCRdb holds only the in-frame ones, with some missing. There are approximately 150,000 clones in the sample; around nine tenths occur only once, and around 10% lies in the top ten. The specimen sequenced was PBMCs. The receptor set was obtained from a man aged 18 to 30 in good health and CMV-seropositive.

In DNA, the CDR3 is TGTGCCTGGAGTACTAGCGGGAGCTATGAGCAGTTCTTC. This sequence encodes CAWSTSGSYEQFF. The chain joins TRBV30 to TRBJ2-1, with TRBD2 identical over 11 bases. V dropped 2 bases and J dropped 8; count of bases not matched to a gene: 2. CDR1 GTSNPN and CDR2 SVGIG come from the germline V gene (reference sequence). CDR3 length equals 13 residues.

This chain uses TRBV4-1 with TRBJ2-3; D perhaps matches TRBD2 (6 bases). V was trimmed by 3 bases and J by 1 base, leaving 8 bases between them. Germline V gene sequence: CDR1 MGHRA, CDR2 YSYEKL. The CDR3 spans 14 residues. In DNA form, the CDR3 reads TGCGCCAGCAGCCATAGCGGAGGCACAGATACGCAGTATTTT. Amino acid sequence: CASSHSGGTDTQYF.